What follows describes a single T cell receptor beta chain. The data were taken from a study of blood T cell repertoires in COVID-19. Study in general: T cells, B-cell-depleted T cells, or PBMCs provided the cDNA or gDNA that served as material.

CDR3 length: 16 amino acids. Germline loops: CDR1 LGHDT, CDR2 YNNKEL (reference sequence). Germline trimming cut 4 bases from V and 2 bases from J; bases unmatched to any gene: 8. Original data processing: Amplification of reference gene primers provided the estimated nucleated cell counts. TCRdb keeps only in-frame clones here, not all; method: immunoSEQ multiplex PCR. Clonal size and the V and J genes are those of that table, whereas D and trimming came from the DNA. This table has under 250,000 clones, over 70% appearing once. The receptor was isolated from a woman aged 45-65 years with acute or convalescent COVID-19. The sample comprised peripheral blood. The chain links TRBV3-1 (or the pseudogene TRBV3-2) to TRBJ2-5; 9 bases fit TRBD1. CDR3 DNA: TGTGCCAGCAGCCGACGACAGGGGGGTACTCAAGAGACCCAGTACTTC. Translated: CASSRRQGGTQETQYF.